The T cell receptor (beta chain) described here comes from a study of T-cell reconstitution after alpha-beta-depleted transplantation in children. Unique molecular identifiers were used in preparing the TCRbeta library. TCRdb re-called the PCR reads with MiXCR, one entry per CDR3 protein. The table lists hundreds of thousands of distinct CDR3 sequences, roughly 15% of them singletons. This specimen consisted of PBMCs from the stem cell graft donor, obtained from the stem cell graft. The receptor was derived from a human donor who donated a stem cell graft to a child with acute myeloid leukemia.

The CDR3 DNA reads as TGTGCCAGCAGCCTCACGGACAGCCACAATGAGCAGTTCTTC. Translated: CASSLTDSHNEQFF. The rearrangement uses TRBV6-1 and TRBJ2-1, with D perhaps TRBD1 (6 bases). V was trimmed by 6 bases and J by 5 bases, leaving 14 bases between them. The CDR3 sequence is 14 residues long. Germline V gives CDR1 MNHNS, CDR2 SASEGT.